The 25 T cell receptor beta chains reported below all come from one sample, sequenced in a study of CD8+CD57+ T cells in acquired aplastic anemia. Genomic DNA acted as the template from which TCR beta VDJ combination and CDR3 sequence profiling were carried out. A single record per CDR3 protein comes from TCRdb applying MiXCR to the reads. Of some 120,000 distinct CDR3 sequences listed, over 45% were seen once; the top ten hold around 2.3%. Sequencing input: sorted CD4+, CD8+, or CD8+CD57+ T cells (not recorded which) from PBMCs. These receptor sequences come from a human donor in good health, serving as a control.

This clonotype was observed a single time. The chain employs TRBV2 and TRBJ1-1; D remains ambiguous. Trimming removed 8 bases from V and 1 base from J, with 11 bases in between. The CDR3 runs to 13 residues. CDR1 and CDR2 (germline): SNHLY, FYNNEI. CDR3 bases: TGTGCCAGCGGAACAGACCAGAACACTGAAGCTTTCTTT. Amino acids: CASGTDQNTEAFF.

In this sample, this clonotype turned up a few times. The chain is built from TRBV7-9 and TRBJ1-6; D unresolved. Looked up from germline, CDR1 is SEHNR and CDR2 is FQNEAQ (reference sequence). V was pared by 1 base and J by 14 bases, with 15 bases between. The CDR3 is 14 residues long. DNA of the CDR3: TGTGCCAGCAGCTTAGATAGGCAAAGTCAAACCCTCCACTTT. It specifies CASSLDRQSQTLHF.

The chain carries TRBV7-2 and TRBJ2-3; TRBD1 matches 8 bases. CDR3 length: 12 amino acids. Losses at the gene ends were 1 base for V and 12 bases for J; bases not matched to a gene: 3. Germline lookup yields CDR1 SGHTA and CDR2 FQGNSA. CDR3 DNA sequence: TGTGCCAGCAGCTTAGGGACAGGGTTTCAGTATTTT. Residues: CASSLGTGFQYF.

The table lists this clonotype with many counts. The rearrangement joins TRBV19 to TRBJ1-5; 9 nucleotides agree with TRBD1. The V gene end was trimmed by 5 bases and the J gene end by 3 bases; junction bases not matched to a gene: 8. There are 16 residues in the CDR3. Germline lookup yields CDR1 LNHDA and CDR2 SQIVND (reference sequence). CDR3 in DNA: TGTGCCAGTAGTGTCTCCGGGACAGGGCCCAATCAGCCCCAGCATTTT. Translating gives CASSVSGTGPNQPQHF.

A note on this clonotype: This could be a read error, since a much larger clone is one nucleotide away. The CDR3 here is CSARGGRGTSGGPQEAQYF. The CDR3 bases are TGCAGTGCTAGAGGAGGGAGGGGAACTAGCGGGGGGCCTCAAGAGGCCCAGTACTTC. V gene TRBV20-1 combines with J gene TRBJ2-5; 12 bases map to TRBD2. This CDR3 spans 19 amino acids. Germline V gene data show CDR1 as DFQATT and CDR2 as SNEGSKA (reference sequence).

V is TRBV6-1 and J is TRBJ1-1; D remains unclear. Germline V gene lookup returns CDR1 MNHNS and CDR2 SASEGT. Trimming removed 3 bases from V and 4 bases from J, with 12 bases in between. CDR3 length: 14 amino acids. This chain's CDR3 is CASSEGNGGTEAFF. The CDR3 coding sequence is TGTGCCAGCAGTGAGGGGAACGGCGGCACTGAAGCTTTCTTT.

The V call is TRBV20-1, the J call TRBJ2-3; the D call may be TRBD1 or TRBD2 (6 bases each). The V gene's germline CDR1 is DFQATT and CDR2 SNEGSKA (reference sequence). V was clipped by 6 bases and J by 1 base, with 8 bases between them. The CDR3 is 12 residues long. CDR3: CSARGGTDTQYF. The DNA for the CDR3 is TGCAGTGCGAGGGGGGGCACAGATACGCAGTATTTT.

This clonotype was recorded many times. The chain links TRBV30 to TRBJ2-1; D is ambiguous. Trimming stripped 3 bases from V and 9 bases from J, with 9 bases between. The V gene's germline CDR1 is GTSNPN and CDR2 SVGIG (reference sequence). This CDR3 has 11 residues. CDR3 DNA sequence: TGTGCCTGGAGCTTCTCGGGTGAGCAGTTCTTC. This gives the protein CAWSFSGEQFF.

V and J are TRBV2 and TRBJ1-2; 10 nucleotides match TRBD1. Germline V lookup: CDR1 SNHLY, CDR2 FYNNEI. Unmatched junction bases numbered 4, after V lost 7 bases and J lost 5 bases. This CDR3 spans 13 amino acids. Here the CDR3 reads CASTLDRGYGYTF. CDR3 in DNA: TGTGCCAGCACCCTGGACAGGGGGTATGGCTACACCTTC.

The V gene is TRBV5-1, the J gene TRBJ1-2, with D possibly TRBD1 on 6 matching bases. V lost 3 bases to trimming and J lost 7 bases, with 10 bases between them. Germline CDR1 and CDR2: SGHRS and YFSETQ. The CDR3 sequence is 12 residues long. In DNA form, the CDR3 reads TGCGCCAGCAGCTGGGACACCGCTGGCTACACCTTC. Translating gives CASSWDTAGYTF.

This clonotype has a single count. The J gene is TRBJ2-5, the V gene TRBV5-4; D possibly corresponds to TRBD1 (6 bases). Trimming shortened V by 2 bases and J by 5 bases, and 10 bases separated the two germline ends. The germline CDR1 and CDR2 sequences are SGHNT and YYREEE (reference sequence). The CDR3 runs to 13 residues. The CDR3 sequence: CASSFQGMETQYF. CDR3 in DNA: TGTGCCAGCAGCTTCCAGGGGATGGAGACCCAGTACTTC.

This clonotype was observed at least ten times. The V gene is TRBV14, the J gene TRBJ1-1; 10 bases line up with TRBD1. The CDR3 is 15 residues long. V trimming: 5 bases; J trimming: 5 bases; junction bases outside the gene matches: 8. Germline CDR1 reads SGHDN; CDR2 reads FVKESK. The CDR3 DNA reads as TGTGCCAGCAGCTCCCGGGACAGGGGAGGGACTGAAGCTTTCTTT. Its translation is CASSSRDRGGTEAFF. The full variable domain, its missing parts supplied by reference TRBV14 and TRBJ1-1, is EAGVTQFPSHSVIEKGQTVTLRCDPISGHDNLYWYRRVMGKEIKFLLHFVKESKQDESGMPNNRFLAERTGGTYSTLKVQPAELEDSGVYFCASSSRDRGGTEAFFGQGTRLTVV.

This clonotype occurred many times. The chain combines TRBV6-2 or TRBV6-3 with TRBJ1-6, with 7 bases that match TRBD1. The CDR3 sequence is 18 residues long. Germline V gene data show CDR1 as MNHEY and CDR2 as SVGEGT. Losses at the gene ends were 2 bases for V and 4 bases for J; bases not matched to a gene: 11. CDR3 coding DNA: TGTGCCAGCAGTTACCCCCCGGGCCGGGACAGATATAATTCACCCCTCCACTTT. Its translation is CASSYPPGRDRYNSPLHF.

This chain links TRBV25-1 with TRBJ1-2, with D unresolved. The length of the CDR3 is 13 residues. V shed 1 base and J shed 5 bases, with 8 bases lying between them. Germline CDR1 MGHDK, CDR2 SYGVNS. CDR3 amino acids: CASSESIQYGYTF. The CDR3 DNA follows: TGTGCCAGCAGTGAATCCATCCAGTATGGCTACACCTTC.

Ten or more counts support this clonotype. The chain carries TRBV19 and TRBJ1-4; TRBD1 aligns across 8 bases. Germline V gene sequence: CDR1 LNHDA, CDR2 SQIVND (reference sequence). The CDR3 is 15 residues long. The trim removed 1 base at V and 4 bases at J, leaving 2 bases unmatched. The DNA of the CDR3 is TGTGCCAGTAGTATAGGGACAGGGCTTAATGAAAAACTGTTTTTT. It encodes CASSIGTGLNEKLFF.

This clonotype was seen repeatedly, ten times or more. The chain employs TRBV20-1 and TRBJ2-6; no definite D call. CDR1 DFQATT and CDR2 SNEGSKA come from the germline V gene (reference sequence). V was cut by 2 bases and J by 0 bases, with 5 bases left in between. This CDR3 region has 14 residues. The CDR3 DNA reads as TGCAGTGCTAGATCGACCTCTGGGGCCAACGTCCTGACTTTC. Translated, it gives CSARSTSGANVLTF.

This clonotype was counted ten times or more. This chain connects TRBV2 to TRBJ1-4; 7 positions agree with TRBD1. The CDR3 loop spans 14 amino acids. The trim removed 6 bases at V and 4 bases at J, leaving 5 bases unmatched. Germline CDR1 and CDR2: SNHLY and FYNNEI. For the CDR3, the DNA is TGTGCCAGCAGCCGGACAGGTATTAATGAAAAACTGTTTTTT. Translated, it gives CASSRTGINEKLFF.

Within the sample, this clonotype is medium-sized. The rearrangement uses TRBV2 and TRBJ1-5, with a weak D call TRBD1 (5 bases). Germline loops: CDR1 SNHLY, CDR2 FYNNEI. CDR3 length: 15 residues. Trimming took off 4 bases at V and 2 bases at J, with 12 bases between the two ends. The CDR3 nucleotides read TGTGCCAGCAGTGTGGAGGGGACCGGCAATCAGCCCCAGCATTTT. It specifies CASSVEGTGNQPQHF.

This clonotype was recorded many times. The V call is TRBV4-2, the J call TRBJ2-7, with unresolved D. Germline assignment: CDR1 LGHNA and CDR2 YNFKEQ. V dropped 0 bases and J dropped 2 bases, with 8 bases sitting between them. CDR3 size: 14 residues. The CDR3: CASSQEREPYEQYF. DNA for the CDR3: TGTGCCAGCAGCCAAGAAAGGGAACCCTACGAGCAGTACTTC.

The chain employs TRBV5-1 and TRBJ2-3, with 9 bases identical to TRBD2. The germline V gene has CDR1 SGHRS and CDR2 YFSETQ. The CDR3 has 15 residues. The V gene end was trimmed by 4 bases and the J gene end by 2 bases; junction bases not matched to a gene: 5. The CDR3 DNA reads TGCGCCAGCAGCCCCGGACTAGCGAACACAGATACGCAGTATTTT. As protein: CASSPGLANTDTQYF.

The CDR3 reads CSAKMTGLGTEAFF. Written as DNA, the CDR3 is TGCAGTGCTAAGATGACGGGCCTTGGCACTGAAGCTTTCTTT. The rearrangement uses TRBV20-1 and TRBJ1-1; D is ambiguous. The CDR3 runs 14 residues. Germline CDR1 is DFQATT and CDR2 is SNEGSKA (reference sequence). With 4 bases removed from V and 4 bases from J, the gap between germline ends came to 16 bases.

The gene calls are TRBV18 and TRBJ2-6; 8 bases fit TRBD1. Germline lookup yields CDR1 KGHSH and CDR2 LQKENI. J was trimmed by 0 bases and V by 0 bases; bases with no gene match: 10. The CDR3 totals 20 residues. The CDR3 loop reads CASSPPMQGTGSSGANVLTF. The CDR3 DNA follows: TGTGCCAGCTCACCACCGATGCAGGGGACAGGCAGCTCTGGGGCCAACGTCCTGACTTTC. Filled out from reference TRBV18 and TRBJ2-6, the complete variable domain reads NAGVMQNPRHLVRRRGQEARLRCSPMKGHSHVYWYRQLPEEGLKFMVYLQKENIIDESGMPKERFSAEFPKEGPSILRIQQVVRGDSAAYFCASSPPMQGTGSSGANVLTFGAGSRLTVL.

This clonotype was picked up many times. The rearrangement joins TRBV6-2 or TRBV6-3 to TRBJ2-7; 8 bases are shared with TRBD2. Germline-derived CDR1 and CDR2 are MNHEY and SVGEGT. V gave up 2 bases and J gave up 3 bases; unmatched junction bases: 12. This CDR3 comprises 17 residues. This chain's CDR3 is CASSYPLAGHPLYEQYF. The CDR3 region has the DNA TGTGCCAGCAGTTACCCGTTAGCGGGGCACCCCCTCTACGAGCAGTACTTC.

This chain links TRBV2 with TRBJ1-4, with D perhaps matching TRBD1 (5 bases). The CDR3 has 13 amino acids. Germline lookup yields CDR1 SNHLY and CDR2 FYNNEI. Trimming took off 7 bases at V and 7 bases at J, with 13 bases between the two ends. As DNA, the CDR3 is TGTGCCAGCAAGCAGGGACTTGGTGAAAAACTGTTTTTT. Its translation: CASKQGLGEKLFF.

CDR3 region: CAWGLAGIYTGELFF. For the CDR3, the DNA is TGTGCCTGGGGACTAGCGGGGATCTACACCGGGGAGCTGTTTTTT. The chain is built from TRBV30 and TRBJ2-2; 12 bases are a match to TRBD2. Germline trimming cut 5 bases from V and 3 bases from J; bases unmatched to any gene: 4. This CDR3 comprises 15 residues. Germline CDR1 is GTSNPN and CDR2 is SVGIG (reference sequence).